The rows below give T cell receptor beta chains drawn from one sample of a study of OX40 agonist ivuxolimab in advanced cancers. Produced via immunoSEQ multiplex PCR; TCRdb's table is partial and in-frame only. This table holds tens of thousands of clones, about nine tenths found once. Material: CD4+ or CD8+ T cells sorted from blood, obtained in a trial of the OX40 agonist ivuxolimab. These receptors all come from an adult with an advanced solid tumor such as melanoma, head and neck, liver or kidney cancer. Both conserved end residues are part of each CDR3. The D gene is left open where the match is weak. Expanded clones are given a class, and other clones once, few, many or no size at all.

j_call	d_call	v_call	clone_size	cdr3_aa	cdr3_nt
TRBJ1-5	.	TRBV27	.	CASSSLAGGNQPQHF	TGTGCCAGCAGTTCCCTCGCAGGGGGCAATCAGCCCCAGCATTTT
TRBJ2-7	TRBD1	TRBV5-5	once	CASSQDIFGQGVYEQYF	TGTGCCAGCAGCCAAGATATCTTCGGCCAGGGGGTCTACGAGCAGTACTTC
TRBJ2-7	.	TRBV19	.	CASSITETYEQYF	TGTGCCAGTAGTATCACTGAGACCTACGAGCAGTACTTC
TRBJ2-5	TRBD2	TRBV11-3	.	CASSTSGSGSETQYF	TGTGCCAGCAGCACTAGTGGGAGCGGGAGTGAGACCCAGTACTTC
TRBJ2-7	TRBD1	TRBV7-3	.	CASSTGTGEQYF	TGTGCCAGCAGCACCGGGACAGGCGAGCAGTACTTC
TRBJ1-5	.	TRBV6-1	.	CASSDNENQPQHF	TGTGCCAGCAGTGATAATGAAAATCAGCCCCAGCATTTT
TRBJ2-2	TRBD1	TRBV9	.	CASSVGQAQLELFF	TGTGCCAGCAGCGTTGGACAGGCGCAGTTGGAGCTGTTTTTT
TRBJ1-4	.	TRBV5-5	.	CASSFGGANLNEKLFF	TGTGCCAGCAGCTTCGGGGGCGCGAACCTCAATGAAAAACTGTTTTTT
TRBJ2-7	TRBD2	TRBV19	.	CASSDNRFRYGRRSYEQYF	TGTGCCAGTAGTGATAACAGATTTCGGTACGGGAGGCGATCCTACGAGCAGTACTTC
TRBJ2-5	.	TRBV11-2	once	CASSRQRGEGPYF	TGTGCCAGCAGCAGGCAACGTGGTGAGGGCCCATACTTC
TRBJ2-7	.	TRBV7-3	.	CASSLKGTGGALDEQYF	TGTGCCAGCAGCTTAAAGGGCACTGGGGGGGCTTTGGACGAGCAGTACTTC
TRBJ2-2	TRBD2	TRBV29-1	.	CSVRRVAGTGELFF	TGCAGCGTCCGTCGGGTAGCGGGGACCGGGGAGCTGTTTTTT
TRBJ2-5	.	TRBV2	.	CASSARWRGETQYF	TGTGCCAGCAGTGCACGCTGGCGTGGGGAGACCCAGTACTTC
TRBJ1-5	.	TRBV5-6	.	CASSMRTRSNQPQHF	TGTGCCAGCAGCATGAGGACAAGAAGCAATCAGCCCCAGCATTTT
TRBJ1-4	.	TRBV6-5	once	CASRVNEKLFF	TGTGCCAGCAGAGTAAATGAAAAACTGTTTTTT
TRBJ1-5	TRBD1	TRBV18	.	CASSLTRDRVGILGNQPQHF	TGTGCCAGCTCACTGACCCGGGACAGGGTCGGGATTTTGGGCAATCAGCCCCAGCATTTT